This T cell receptor (beta chain) was obtained from a study of blood T cell repertoires in COVID-19. Across about two dozen US areas, participants ranged in age from about 18 to 90 years. Cohort allocation depended upon clinical history that participants reported. CDR3 length equals 15 residues. Trimming shortened V by 0 bases and J by 4 bases, and 12 bases separated the two germline ends. The germline V gene has CDR1 LGHNA and CDR2 YNFKEQ. Profiling relied on immunoSEQ multiplex PCR, and the TCRdb table lists in-frame clones only, not all of them. The repertoire holds about 210,000 clones, with just over 85% as singletons.

Material: PBMCs or T cells enriched from blood (not recorded which). The rearrangement links TRBV4-2 to TRBJ1-1; D gene ambiguous. The clonotype comes from a woman between 40 and 55 years old with acute COVID-19. The CDR3 nucleotides are TGTGCCAGCAGCCAAGATCAGTCGGGGTCCACTGAAGCTTTCTTT. This gives the protein CASSQDQSGSTEAFF.